Sequencing of this T cell receptor (beta chain) was carried out in a study of CD8+CD57+ T cells in acquired aplastic anemia. Of note for this clonotype: Its antigen is as yet unknown.

Patients who underwent sequencing had shown CD8+CD57+ cell expansion by flow cytometry. Severe acquired aplastic anemia was present in every patient. No patient had been given any therapy when blood was sampled. General study findings and limits: Patients showed no significant difference from controls in CD8+ Simpson's diversity. Patients and controls shared 25 to 35 CD8+ CDR3 sequences, highly expressed in patients.

The CDR3 extends over 14 amino acids. V shed 8 bases and J 0 bases; nucleotides not matched to a gene: 5. CDR1 and CDR2 (germline): SNHLY, FYNNEI. TCR beta VDJ and CDR3 were profiled, and genomic DNA was the template. MiXCR, run by TCRdb on the reads, gives a single entry per CDR3 protein. The table has 75,000 to 80,000 distinct CDR3 sequences, about 70% seen once. The chain couples TRBV2 to TRBJ2-7, with TRBD1 matching over 9 bases. This clonotype was obtained from a human donor with aplastic anemia. The sequencing sample was made of sorted CD4+, CD8+, or CD8+CD57+ T cells (not recorded which) from PBMCs. CDR3 nucleotide sequence: TGTGCCAGCTCCGAACAGGGGGCCTCCTACGAGCAGTACTTC. Encoded protein: CASSEQGASYEQYF.